The source of this T cell receptor beta chain is a study of OX40 agonist ivuxolimab in advanced cancers. Some clones are missing from TCRdb's copy, which holds only in-frame ones; the method was immunoSEQ multiplex PCR. The profile shows approximately 40,000 clones, about 92% of them singletons. The receptor was derived from an adult with an advanced solid tumor such as melanoma, head and neck, liver or kidney cancer. The specimen was CD4+ or CD8+ T cells sorted from blood, collected in a trial of the OX40 agonist ivuxolimab.

CDR3 region: CASSESGFRYEQYF. CDR3 bases: TGTGCCAGCAGCGAATCTGGGTTCCGGTACGAGCAGTACTTC. V usage is TRBV7-9 and J usage is TRBJ2-7, with D hard to call. Germline V CDR1 and CDR2: SEHNR, FQNEAQ (reference sequence). This CDR3 is built from 14 residues. V was cut by 5 bases and J by 4 bases, with 15 bases left in between.